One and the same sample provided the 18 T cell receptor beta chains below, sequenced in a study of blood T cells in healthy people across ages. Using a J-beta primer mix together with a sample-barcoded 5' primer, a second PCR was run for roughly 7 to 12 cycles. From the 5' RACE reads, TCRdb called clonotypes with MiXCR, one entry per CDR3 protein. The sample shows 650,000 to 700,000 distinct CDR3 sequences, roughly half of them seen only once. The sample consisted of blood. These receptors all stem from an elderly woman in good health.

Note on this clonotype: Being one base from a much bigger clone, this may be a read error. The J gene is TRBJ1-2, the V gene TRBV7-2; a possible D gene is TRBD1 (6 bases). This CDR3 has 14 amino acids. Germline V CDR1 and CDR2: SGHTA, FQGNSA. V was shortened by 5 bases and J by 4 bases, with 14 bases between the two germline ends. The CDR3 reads CASSPRDTSYGYTF. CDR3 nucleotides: TGTGCCAGCAGCCCCCGGGACACCTCCTATGGCTACACCTTC.

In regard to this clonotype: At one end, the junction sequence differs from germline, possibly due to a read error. CDR3: CASSRYSEQFF. The DNA for the CDR3 is TGTGCCAGCAGCCGATACAGTGAGCAGTTCTTC. This rearrangement joins TRBV7-2 to TRBJ2-1, with no clear D. The germline V gene has CDR1 SGHTA and CDR2 FQGNSA. This CDR3 region has 11 residues.

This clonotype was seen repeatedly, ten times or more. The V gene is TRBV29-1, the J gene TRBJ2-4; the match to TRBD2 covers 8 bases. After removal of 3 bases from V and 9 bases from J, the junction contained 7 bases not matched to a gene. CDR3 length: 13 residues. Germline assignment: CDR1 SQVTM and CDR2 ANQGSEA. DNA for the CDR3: TGCAGCGTTGAGAAAGCGGGAGCCAGCATTCAGTACTTC. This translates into CSVEKAGASIQYF.

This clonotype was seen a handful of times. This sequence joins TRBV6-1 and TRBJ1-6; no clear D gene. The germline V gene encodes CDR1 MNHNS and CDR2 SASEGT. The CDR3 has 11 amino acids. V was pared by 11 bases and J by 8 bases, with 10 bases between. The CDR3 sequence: CAGGIYSPLHF. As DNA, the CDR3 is TGTGCCGGAGGGATCTATTCACCCCTCCACTTT.

CDR3 residues: CAGRTGSSGNTIYF. CDR3 nucleotides: TGTGCCGGACGGACAGGTTCCTCTGGAAACACCATATATTTT. The rearrangement joins TRBV10-3 to TRBJ1-3; 7 bases agree with TRBD1. V lost 11 bases to trimming and J lost 0 bases; unmatched junction nucleotides: 7. Looked up from germline, CDR1 is ENHRY and CDR2 is SYGVKD. The CDR3 extends over 14 amino acids.

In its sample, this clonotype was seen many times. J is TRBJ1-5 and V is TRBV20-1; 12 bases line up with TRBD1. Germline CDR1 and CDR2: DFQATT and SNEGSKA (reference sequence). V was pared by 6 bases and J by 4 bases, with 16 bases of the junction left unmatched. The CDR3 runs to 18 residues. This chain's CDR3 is CSAINRDRGLTTNQPQHF. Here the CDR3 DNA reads TGCAGTGCCATAAACCGGGACAGGGGGCTCACGACTAATCAGCCCCAGCATTTT.

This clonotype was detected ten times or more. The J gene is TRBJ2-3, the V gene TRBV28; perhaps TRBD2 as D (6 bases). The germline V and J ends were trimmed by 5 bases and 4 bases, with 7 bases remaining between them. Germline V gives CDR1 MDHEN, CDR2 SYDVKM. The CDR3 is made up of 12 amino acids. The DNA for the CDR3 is TGTGCCAGCAGTACTAGCCCAGATACGCAGTATTTT. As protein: CASSTSPDTQYF.

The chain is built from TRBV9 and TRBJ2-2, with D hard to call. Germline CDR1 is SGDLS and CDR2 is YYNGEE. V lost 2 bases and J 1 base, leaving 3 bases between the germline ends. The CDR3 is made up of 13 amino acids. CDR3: CASSVWNTGELFF. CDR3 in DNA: TGTGCCAGCAGCGTTTGGAACACCGGGGAGCTGTTTTTT.

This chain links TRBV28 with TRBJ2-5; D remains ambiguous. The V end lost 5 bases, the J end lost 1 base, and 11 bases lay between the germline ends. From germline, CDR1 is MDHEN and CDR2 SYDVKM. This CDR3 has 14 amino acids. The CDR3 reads CASSVGRVQETQYF. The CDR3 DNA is TGTGCCAGCAGTGTAGGAAGGGTCCAAGAGACCCAGTACTTC.

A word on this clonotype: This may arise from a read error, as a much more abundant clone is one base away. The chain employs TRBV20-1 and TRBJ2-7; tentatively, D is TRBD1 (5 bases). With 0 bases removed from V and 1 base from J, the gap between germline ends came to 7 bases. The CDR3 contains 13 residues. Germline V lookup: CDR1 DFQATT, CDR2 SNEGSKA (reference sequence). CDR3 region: CSARDDRSYEQYF. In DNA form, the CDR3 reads TGCAGTGCTAGAGATGACAGATCCTACGAGCAGTACTTC.

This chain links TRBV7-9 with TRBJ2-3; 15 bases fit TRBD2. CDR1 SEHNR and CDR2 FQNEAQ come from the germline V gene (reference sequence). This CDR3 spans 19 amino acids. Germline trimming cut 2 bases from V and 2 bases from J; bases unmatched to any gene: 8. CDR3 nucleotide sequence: TGTGCCAGCAGCTTACACGGACTAGCGGGGGGGAAATACACAGATACGCAGTATTTT. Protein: CASSLHGLAGGKYTDTQYF.

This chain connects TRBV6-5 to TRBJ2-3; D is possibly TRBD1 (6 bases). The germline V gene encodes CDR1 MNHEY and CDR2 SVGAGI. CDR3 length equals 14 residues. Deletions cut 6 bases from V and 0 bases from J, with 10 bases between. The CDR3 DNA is TGTGCCAGCAGATTCCAGGGGAGCACAGATACGCAGTATTTT. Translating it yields CASRFQGSTDTQYF.

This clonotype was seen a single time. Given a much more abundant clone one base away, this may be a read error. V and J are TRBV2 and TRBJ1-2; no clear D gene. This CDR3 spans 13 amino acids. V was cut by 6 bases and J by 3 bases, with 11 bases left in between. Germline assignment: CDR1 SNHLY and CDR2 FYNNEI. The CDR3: CASSGDGHYGYTF. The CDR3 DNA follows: TGTGCCAGCAGCGGAGACGGCCACTATGGCTACACCTTC.

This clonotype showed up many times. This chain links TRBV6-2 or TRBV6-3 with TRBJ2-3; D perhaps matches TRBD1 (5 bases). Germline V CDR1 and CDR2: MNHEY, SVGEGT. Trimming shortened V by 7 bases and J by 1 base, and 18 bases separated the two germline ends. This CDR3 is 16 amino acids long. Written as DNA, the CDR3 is TGTGCCAGCATCTCAAGGGGTCGGGTCGGCACAGATACGCAGTATTTT. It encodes CASISRGRVGTDTQYF.

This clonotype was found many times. The DNA for the CDR3 is TGTGCCAGCAGTTCGGACAGGGGAGGCTACAATGAGCAGTTCTTC. Encoded protein: CASSSDRGGYNEQFF. The rearrangement uses TRBV12-3 or TRBV12-4 and TRBJ2-1; TRBD1 matches 9 bases. With 4 bases clipped from V and 3 bases from J, the junction kept 4 bases outside the gene matches. The CDR3 length is 15 residues.

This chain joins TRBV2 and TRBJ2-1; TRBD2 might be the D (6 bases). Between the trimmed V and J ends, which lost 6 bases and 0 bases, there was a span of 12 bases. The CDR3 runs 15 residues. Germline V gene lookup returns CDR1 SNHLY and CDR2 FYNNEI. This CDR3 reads CASRGGLLSYNEQFF. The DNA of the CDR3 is TGTGCCAGCAGGGGAGGACTCCTCTCCTACAATGAGCAGTTCTTC.

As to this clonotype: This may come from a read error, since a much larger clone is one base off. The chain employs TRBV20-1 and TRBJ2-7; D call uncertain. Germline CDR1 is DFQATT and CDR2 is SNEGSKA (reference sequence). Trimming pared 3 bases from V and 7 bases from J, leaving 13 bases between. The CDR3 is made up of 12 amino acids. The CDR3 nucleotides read TGCAGTGCTAGCAAAGTTTACAATGAGCAGTACTTC. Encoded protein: CSASKVYNEQYF.

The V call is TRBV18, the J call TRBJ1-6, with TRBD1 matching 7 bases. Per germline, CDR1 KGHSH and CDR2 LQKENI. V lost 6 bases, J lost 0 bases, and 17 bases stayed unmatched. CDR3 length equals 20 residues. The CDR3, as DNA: TGTGCCAGCTCGGACCAGGCCAGGGGGACGTACAGCTCCTATAATTCACCCCTCCACTTT. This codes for CASSDQARGTYSSYNSPLHF. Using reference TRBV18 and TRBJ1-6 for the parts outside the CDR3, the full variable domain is NAGVMQNPRHLVRRRGQEARLRCSPMKGHSHVYWYRQLPEEGLKFMVYLQKENIIDESGMPKERFSAEFPKEGPSILRIQQVVRGDSAAYFCASSDQARGTYSSYNSPLHFGNGTRLTVT.